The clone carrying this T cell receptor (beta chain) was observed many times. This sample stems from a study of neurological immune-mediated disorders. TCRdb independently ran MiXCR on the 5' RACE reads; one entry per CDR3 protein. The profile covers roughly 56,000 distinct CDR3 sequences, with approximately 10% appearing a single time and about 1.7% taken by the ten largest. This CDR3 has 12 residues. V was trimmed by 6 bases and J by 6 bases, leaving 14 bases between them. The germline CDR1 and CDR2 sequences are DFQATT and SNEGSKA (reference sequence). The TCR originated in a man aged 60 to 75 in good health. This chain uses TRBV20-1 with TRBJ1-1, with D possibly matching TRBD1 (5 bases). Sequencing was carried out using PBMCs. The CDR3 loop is CSAPRTQAEAFF. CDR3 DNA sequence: TGCAGTGCCCCACGGACACAGGCTGAAGCTTTCTTT.